This T cell receptor (beta chain) was found in a study of blood T cell repertoires in COVID-19. About the study: Nucleic acid was either cDNA or gDNA, and it came from T cells, B-cell-depleted T cells, or PBMCs.

After removal of 2 bases from V and 6 bases from J, the junction contained 2 bases not matched to a gene. CDR1 and CDR2 from the germline V gene are LNHDA and SQIVND (reference sequence). This CDR3 has 14 amino acids. Here immunoSEQ multiplex PCR was the method, and the copy in TCRdb shows in-frame clones only, minus some. The sample consists of some 200,000 clones, roughly 80% of them appearing once. The chain is built from TRBV19 and TRBJ2-2, with 8 bases lining up with TRBD2. The source is a woman aged 40 to 55 with acute COVID-19. The source material was PBMCs or T cells enriched from blood (not recorded which). The CDR3 DNA is TGTGCCAGTAGTATAAAGGGACTAGCCGGGGAGCTGTTTTTT. As protein: CASSIKGLAGELFF.